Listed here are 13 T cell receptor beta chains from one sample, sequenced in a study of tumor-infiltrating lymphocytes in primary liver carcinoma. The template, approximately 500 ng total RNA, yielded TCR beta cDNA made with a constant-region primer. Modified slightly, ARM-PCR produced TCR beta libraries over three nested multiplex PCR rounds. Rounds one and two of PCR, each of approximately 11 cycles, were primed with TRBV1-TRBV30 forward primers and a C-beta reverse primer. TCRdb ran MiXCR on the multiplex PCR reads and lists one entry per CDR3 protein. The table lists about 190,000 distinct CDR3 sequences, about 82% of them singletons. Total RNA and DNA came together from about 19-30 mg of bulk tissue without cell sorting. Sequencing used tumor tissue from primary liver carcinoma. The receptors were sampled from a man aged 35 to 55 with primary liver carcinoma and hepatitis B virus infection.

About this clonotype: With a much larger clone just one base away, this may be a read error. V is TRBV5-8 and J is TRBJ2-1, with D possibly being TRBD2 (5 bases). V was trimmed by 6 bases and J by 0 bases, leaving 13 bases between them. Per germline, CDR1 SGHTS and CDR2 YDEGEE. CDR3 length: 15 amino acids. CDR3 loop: CASNSGAASYNEQFF. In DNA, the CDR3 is TGTGCCAGCAACTCAGGAGCGGCCTCCTACAATGAGCAGTTCTTC. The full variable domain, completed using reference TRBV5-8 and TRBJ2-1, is EAGVTQSPTHLIKTRGQQATLRCSPISGHTSVYWYQQALGLGLQFLLWYDEGEERNRGNFPPRFSGRQFPNYSSELNVNALELEDSALYLCASNSGAASYNEQFFGPGTRLTVL.

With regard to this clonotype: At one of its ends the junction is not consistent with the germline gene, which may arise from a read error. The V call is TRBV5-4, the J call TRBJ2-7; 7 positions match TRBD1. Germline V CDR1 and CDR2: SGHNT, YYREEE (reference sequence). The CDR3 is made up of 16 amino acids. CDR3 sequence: CASSLTGTARLGEHYF. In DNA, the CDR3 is TGTGCCAGCAGCCTAACCGGGACAGCCCGTTTAGGGGAGCACTACTTC.

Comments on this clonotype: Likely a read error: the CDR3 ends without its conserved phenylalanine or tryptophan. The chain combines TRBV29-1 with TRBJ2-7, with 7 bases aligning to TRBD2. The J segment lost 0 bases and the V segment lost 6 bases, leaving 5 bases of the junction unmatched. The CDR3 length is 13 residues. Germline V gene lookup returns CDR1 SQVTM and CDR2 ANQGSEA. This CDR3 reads CSVSAGNSYEQYS. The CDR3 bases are TGCAGCGTCTCAGCGGGGAACTCCTACGAGCAGTACTCC.

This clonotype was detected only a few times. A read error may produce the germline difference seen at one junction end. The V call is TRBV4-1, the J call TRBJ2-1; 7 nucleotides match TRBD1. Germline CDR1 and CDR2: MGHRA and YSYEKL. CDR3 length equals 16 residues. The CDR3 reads CASSQEAATGYSEQFF. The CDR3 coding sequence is TGTGCCAGCAGCCAAGAGGCCGCGACAGGGTACAGTGAGCAGTTCTTC.

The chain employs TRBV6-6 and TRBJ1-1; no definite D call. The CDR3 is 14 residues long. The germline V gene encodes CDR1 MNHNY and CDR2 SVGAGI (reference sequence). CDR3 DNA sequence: TGTGCTAGCCAAACCACAGCGATGAAGAGTGAAGCTTTCTTT. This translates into CASQTTAMKSEAFF.

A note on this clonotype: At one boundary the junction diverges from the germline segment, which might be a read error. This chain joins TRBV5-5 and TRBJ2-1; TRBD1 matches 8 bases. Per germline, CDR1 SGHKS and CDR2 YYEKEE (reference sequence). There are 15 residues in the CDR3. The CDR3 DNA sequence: TGCGCCAGCAGCTCCGGACAGGGTCTATACAATGAGCACTTCTTC. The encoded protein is CASSSGQGLYNEHFF.

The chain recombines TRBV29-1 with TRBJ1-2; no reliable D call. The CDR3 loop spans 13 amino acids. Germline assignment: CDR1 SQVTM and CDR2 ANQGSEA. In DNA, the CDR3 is TGCAACATTCCAGCGGCCTCGGCGGACGGCTACACCTTC. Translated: CNIPAASADGYTF.

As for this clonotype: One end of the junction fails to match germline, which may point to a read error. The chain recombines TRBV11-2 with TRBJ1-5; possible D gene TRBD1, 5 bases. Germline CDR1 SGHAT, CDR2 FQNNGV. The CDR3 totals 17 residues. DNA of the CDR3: TGTACCAGCAGCTTAGTAGGGGTATCAGGGAACAATCAGCCCCAGCATTTT. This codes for CTSSLVGVSGNNQPQHF.

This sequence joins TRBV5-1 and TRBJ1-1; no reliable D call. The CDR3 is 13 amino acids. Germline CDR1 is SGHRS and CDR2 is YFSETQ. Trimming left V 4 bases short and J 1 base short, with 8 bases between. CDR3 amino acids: CASSDDSNTEAFF. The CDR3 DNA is TGCGCCAGCAGCGATGATTCGAACACTGAAGCTTTCTTT.

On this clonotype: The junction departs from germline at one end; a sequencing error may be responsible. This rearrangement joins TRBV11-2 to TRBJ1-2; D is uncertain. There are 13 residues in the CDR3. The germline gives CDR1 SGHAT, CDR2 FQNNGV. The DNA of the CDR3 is TGTGCCAGTACCGACTGCTTTAACCATGGCTTCACCTTC. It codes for CASTDCFNHGFTF.

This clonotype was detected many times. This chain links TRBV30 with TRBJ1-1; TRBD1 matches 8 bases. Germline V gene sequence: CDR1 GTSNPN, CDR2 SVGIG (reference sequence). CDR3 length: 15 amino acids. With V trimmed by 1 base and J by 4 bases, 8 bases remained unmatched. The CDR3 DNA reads TGTGCCTGGAGTGGCCAGGGGGCGGTGAGCACTGAAGCTTTCTTT. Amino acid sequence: CAWSGQGAVSTEAFF.

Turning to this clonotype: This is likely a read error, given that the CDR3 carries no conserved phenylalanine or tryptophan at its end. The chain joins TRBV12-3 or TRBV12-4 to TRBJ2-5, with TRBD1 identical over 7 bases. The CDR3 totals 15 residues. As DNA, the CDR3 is TGTGCGAGCAGTCGGGACAGCACCTTCCAAGAGACCCAGTACTTA. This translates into CASSRDSTFQETQYL.

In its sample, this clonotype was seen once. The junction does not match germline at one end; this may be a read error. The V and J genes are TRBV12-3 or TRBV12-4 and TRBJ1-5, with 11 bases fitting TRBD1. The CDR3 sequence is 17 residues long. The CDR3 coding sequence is TGTGCAAGCAGTTCCGGGACAGGGGGTGGCTGGCATCAGCCCCAGCATTTT. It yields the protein CASSSGTGGGWHQPQHF.